These 20 T cell receptor beta chains share one sample of origin, sequenced in a study of T-cell memory formation after mild COVID-19. TCRdb reanalysed the 5' RACE reads using MiXCR and keeps one entry per CDR3 protein. The sample has 350,000 to 450,000 distinct CDR3 sequences, around 18% seen once. Sample: PBMCs or a T cell subset sorted from them (not recorded which). The receptors stem from an adult woman who had mild COVID-19 (a few samples of this study predate the infection). Cell type and time point are not known.

This clonotype was counted a few times. This chain links TRBV20-1 with TRBJ2-3; maybe TRBD2 (6 bases). Germline CDR1 and CDR2: DFQATT and SNEGSKA (reference sequence). This CDR3 has 16 residues. Trimming took 2 bases from V and 2 from J, leaving 17 bases between them. CDR3 nucleotides: TGCAGTGCTAGAATACCGGGACTCCGATTCACAGATACGCAGTATTTT. Protein product: CSARIPGLRFTDTQYF.

The chain carries TRBV20-1 and TRBJ2-5, with D tentatively TRBD1 (7 bases). The CDR3 extends over 13 amino acids. V lost 6 bases and J 5 bases, leaving 16 bases between the germline ends. Per the germline V gene, CDR1 is DFQATT and CDR2 is SNEGSKA (reference sequence). The CDR3 sequence: CSAPPPGGETQYF. DNA of the CDR3: TGCAGTGCCCCTCCTCCAGGGGGGGAGACCCAGTACTTC.

There are many counts of this clonotype. This chain connects TRBV5-1 to TRBJ1-4; TRBD1 agrees at 7 bases. Germline CDR1 SGHRS, CDR2 YFSETQ. With 6 bases clipped from V and 4 bases from J, the junction kept 9 bases outside the gene matches. The CDR3 has 15 amino acids. The CDR3 loop is CASTPGQPYNEKLFF. CDR3 coding DNA: TGCGCCAGCACCCCGGGACAGCCATATAATGAAAAACTGTTTTTT.

This chain uses TRBV7-9 with TRBJ2-1, with 7 positions matching TRBD2. The V gene end was trimmed by 5 bases and the J gene end by 13 bases; junction bases not matched to a gene: 11. CDR3 length: 13 amino acids. Germline CDR1 and CDR2: SEHNR and FQNEAQ (reference sequence). This CDR3 is CASSPREEARQFF. Written as DNA, the CDR3 is TGTGCCAGCAGCCCACGGGAGGAAGCGCGACAGTTCTTC.

This chain joins TRBV18 and TRBJ2-1, with a weak D call TRBD1 (5 bases). CDR1 is KGHSH and CDR2 is LQKENI in the germline V gene. Deletions cut 2 bases from V and 7 bases from J, with 12 bases between. The CDR3 totals 14 residues. This chain's CDR3 is CASSPETALNEQFF. The DNA for the CDR3 is TGTGCCAGCTCACCAGAGACAGCCCTAAATGAGCAGTTCTTC.

This clonotype was detected only a few times. The chain employs TRBV7-8 and TRBJ1-2; D unclear. The germline V gene has CDR1 SGHVS and CDR2 FQNEAQ. The CDR3 sequence is 12 residues long. V dropped 1 base and J dropped 13 bases, with 13 bases sitting between them. As DNA, the CDR3 is TGTGCCAGCAGCTTAGGGGGTGCGGCAGCCACCTTC. It specifies CASSLGGAAATF.

The rearrangement joins TRBV29-1 to TRBJ2-7, with 14 bases lining up with TRBD2. V was clipped by 5 bases and J by 3 bases; unmatched bases: 3. CDR1 is SQVTM, CDR2 ANQGSEA, per germline. There are 14 residues in the CDR3. CDR3 region: CSVRGTSGGYEQYF. As DNA, the CDR3 is TGCAGCGTTAGGGGGACTAGCGGGGGCTACGAGCAGTACTTC.

The chain joins TRBV7-6 to TRBJ2-1; a weak D match, TRBD2 (5 bases). The CDR3 covers 15 residues. Germline V CDR1 and CDR2: SGHVS, FNYEAQ. The germline V and J ends were trimmed by 0 bases and 5 bases, with 11 bases remaining between them. The CDR3 is CASSLAEGRNNEQFF. The CDR3 nucleotides read TGTGCCAGCAGCTTAGCCGAGGGTAGGAACAATGAGCAGTTCTTC.

The rearrangement joins TRBV6-2 or TRBV6-3 to TRBJ2-7; 8 bases fit TRBD2. Trimming took 5 bases from V and 4 from J; bases not matched to a gene: 7. The CDR3 contains 14 residues. From germline, CDR1 is MNHEY and CDR2 SVGEGT. The DNA for the CDR3 is TGTGCCAGCAGTCCCCAGCGGGGGACATACGAGCAGTACTTC. Translating it yields CASSPQRGTYEQYF.

This clonotype was counted a few times. The chain uses TRBV7-2 and TRBJ2-2; D is undetermined. V was pared by 5 bases and J by 0 bases, with 13 bases between. The length of the CDR3 is 16 residues. Germline V gives CDR1 SGHTA, CDR2 FQGNSA. CDR3 DNA: TGTGCCAGCAGCCGAACCGTGGGCGCGAACACCGGGGAGCTGTTTTTT. It translates to CASSRTVGANTGELFF. Full variable domain (remainder filled in from reference TRBV7-2 and TRBJ2-2): GAGVSQSPSNKVTEKGKDVELRCDPISGHTALYWYRQSLGQGLEFLIYFQGNSAPDKSGLPSDRFSAERTGGSVSTLTIQRTQQEDSAVYLCASSRTVGANTGELFFGEGSRLTVL.

This clonotype was found a few times. The chain is built from TRBV9 and TRBJ2-1; 9 nucleotides agree with TRBD2. The CDR3 consists of 15 residues. Germline CDR1 and CDR2: SGDLS and YYNGEE. The V gene end was trimmed by 4 bases and the J gene end by 6 bases; junction bases not matched to a gene: 8. CDR3 sequence: CASSPLAGFTNEQFF. The CDR3 DNA is TGTGCCAGCAGCCCGCTAGCGGGGTTTACCAATGAGCAGTTCTTC.

This clonotype has only a few counts. The rearrangement links TRBV20-1 to TRBJ2-7, with 10 nucleotides matching TRBD2. CDR1 is DFQATT, CDR2 SNEGSKA, per germline (reference sequence). Trimming took 4 bases from V and 3 from J; bases not matched to a gene: 15. This CDR3 has 17 amino acids. The CDR3 DNA is TGCAGTGCTACCGTAGGGGACCTAGCGGGGGCCTTCTACGAGCAGTACTTC. It encodes CSATVGDLAGAFYEQYF.

This chain links TRBV6-5 with TRBJ2-3, with a weak D call TRBD1 (5 bases). Trimming removed 6 bases at V and 9 bases at J, with 19 bases between. The length of the CDR3 is 14 residues. Germline V lookup: CDR1 MNHEY, CDR2 SVGAGI. CDR3 protein: CASRTYAGQRTQYF. CDR3 nucleotide sequence: TGTGCCAGCAGGACGTACGCAGGGCAGAGGACGCAGTATTTT.

The V call is TRBV7-9, the J call TRBJ2-6, with unresolved D. CDR3 size: 15 residues. Germline V gene data show CDR1 as SEHNR and CDR2 as FQNEAQ (reference sequence). The V and J ends lost 11 bases and 2 bases respectively, with 16 bases between them. Written as DNA, the CDR3 is TGTGCCGGGTCGTATCTAGGCCCTGGGGCCAACGTCCTGACTTTC. Encoded protein: CAGSYLGPGANVLTF.

The V call is TRBV4-2, the J call TRBJ2-3; a possible D gene is TRBD2 (5 bases). V was pared by 0 bases and J by 10 bases, with 14 bases between. This CDR3 has 14 amino acids. Germline loops: CDR1 LGHNA, CDR2 YNFKEQ. The CDR3 reads CASSQDVRLAAQYF. CDR3 coding DNA: TGTGCCAGCAGCCAAGATGTTAGGCTAGCTGCGCAGTATTTT.

CDR3 nucleotides: TGCAGCGTTGCTAGACAGGGGGAAGATACGCAGTATTTT. This sequence encodes CSVARQGEDTQYF. This sequence joins TRBV29-1 and TRBJ2-3; 9 bases line up with TRBD1. V shed 4 bases and J 5 bases; nucleotides not matched to a gene: 4. The germline V gene encodes CDR1 SQVTM and CDR2 ANQGSEA. This CDR3 region has 13 residues.

This clonotype was seen a few times. This chain links TRBV5-1 with TRBJ1-2, with D perhaps matching TRBD1 (5 bases). Germline V gene sequence: CDR1 SGHRS, CDR2 YFSETQ. V lost 0 bases and J 5 bases, leaving 17 bases between the germline ends. This CDR3 region has 16 residues. CDR3 bases: TGCGCCAGCAGCTTGGAGGGCGAAGGGACCCGATATGGCTACACCTTC. It yields the protein CASSLEGEGTRYGYTF.

This clonotype was found a few times. The genes are TRBV6-6 and TRBJ1-2; D gene uncertain. Germline V CDR1 and CDR2: MNHNY, SVGAGI (reference sequence). This CDR3 is 15 amino acids long. Trimming removed 0 bases at V and 8 bases at J, with 16 bases between. CDR3 region: CASSYSRSDWEGYTF. In DNA form, the CDR3 reads TGTGCCAGCAGTTACTCGAGATCGGACTGGGAGGGCTACACCTTC.

The CDR3 DNA reads TGTGCCACCAGTGATTCCCCGGGACAGGGTTTGTATGAGCAGTTCTTC. This translates into CATSDSPGQGLYEQFF. The rearrangement uses TRBV24-1 and TRBJ2-1, with 9 bases fitting TRBD1. V was clipped by 2 bases and J by 8 bases; unmatched bases: 9. CDR3 length: 16 amino acids. The germline CDR1 and CDR2 sequences are KGHDR and SFDVKD.

This clonotype was recorded a few times. The CDR3 nucleotides are TGTGCCAGCAGCCAAGTTATCGGAGGGAACACTGAAGCTTTCTTT. Residues: CASSQVIGGNTEAFF. The V call is TRBV4-2, the J call TRBJ1-1; D is uncertain. The germline V gene encodes CDR1 LGHNA and CDR2 YNFKEQ. V shed 1 base and J shed 1 base, with 10 bases lying between them. This CDR3 is built from 15 residues.